Sequencing of this T cell receptor (beta chain) was carried out in a study of T cells in Graves' hyperthyroidism and ophthalmopathy. General study results and limits: Researchers found most expanded thyroid clonotypes above 0.001 in blood as well. Patients with ophthalmopathy were separated from those with stable hyperthyroidism by a 13 V-J model.

As to this clonotype: Its antigen remains unknown.

This sample holds PBMCs from less than 11 ml fresh peripheral blood. TCR beta CDR3 sequences were amplified from RNA transcripts. Initially, a first-round RT-PCR of the TCR CDR3 employed the HTBI primer set. TCRdb called the multiplex PCR reads again in MiXCR, with one record for every CDR3 protein. The table includes around 610,000 distinct CDR3 sequences, 14% to 15% detected once. The receptor's source is a woman aged 40-49 years with Graves' ophthalmopathy. Sequenced input: blood.

The CDR3 nucleotides read TGTGCCAGCAGAACAACAACCCCGGGACAGGGAGCTTTCTTT. Amino acid sequence: CASRTTTPGQGAFF. This rearrangement joins TRBV6-1 to TRBJ1-1; TRBD1 matches 9 bases. With 6 bases clipped from V and 10 bases from J, the junction kept 12 bases outside the gene matches. CDR1 and CDR2 from the germline V gene are MNHNS and SASEGT. This CDR3 has 14 amino acids.